The 29 T cell receptor beta chains presented below share a single source sample, sequenced in a study of blood T cell repertoires in COVID-19. Produced via immunoSEQ multiplex PCR; TCRdb's table is partial and in-frame only. The sample consists of 120,000 to 150,000 clones, about nine tenths of them appearing once. The sequencing input was peripheral blood. The receptors originated from a human donor in a cohort sampled during active COVID-19.

The chain combines TRBV15 with TRBJ1-2; TRBD1 agrees at 7 bases. V lost 0 bases to trimming and J lost 4 bases; unmatched junction nucleotides: 8. The CDR3 runs 16 residues. Germline values: CDR1 LNHNV, CDR2 YYDKDF (reference sequence). This CDR3 reads CATSRDRDSSRYGYTF. CDR3 sequence (DNA): TGTGCCACCAGCAGAGATCGGGACAGTTCTCGCTATGGCTACACCTTC.

The rearrangement uses TRBV3-1 (or the pseudogene TRBV3-2) and TRBJ2-7, with D possibly TRBD2 on 6 matching bases. CDR1 is LGHDT and CDR2 is YNNKEL in the germline V gene (reference sequence). The germline V and J ends were trimmed by 6 bases and 0 bases, with 15 bases remaining between them. CDR3 length: 15 amino acids. The CDR3: CASSHIGGSSYEQYF. CDR3 nucleotides: TGTGCCAGCAGTCATATCGGGGGAAGCTCCTACGAGCAGTACTTC.

The rearrangement uses TRBV7-2 and TRBJ2-3, with 8 positions matching TRBD1. With 3 bases clipped from V and 0 bases from J, the junction kept 2 bases outside the gene matches. This CDR3 is built from 15 residues. CDR1 and CDR2 from the germline V gene are SGHTA and FQGNSA. The CDR3 loop reads CASSLDRVSTDTQYF. CDR3 bases: TGTGCCAGCAGCTTGGACAGGGTCAGCACAGATACGCAGTATTTT. Full variable domain (missing parts from reference TRBV7-2 and TRBJ2-3): GAGVSQSPSNKVTEKGKDVELRCDPISGHTALYWYRQSLGQGLEFLIYFQGNSAPDKSGLPSDRFSAERTGGSVSTLTIQRTQQEDSAVYLCASSLDRVSTDTQYFGPGTRLTVL.

The V gene is TRBV7-9, the J gene TRBJ2-5; no clear D. Trimming removed 1 base at V and 2 bases at J, with 8 bases between. This CDR3 comprises 14 residues. CDR1 and CDR2 (germline): SEHNR, FQNEAQ (reference sequence). The CDR3, as DNA: TGTGCCAGCAGCTTAGTCGTCCCGCAAGAGACCCAGTACTTC. The encoded protein is CASSLVVPQETQYF.

This clone was counted a single time. The genes are TRBV6-5 and TRBJ2-7; 11 bases align to TRBD1. Trimming took 3 bases from V and 7 from J; bases not matched to a gene: 5. The CDR3 is made up of 14 amino acids. In germline, CDR1 is MNHEY, CDR2 SVGAGI. In nucleotides, the CDR3 is TGTGCCAGCAGTTATGGACAGGGGGCGGGGGAGCAGTACTTC. Translation gives CASSYGQGAGEQYF.

The J gene is TRBJ2-1, the V gene TRBV19, with 10 bases matching TRBD2. This CDR3 has 14 amino acids. With V trimmed by 7 bases and J by 7 bases, 7 bases remained unmatched. Germline CDR1 reads LNHDA; CDR2 reads SQIVND (reference sequence). The DNA for the CDR3 is TGTGCCAGTAAGGAGCGGGGGGGCAGGAATGAGCAGTTCTTC. Translation gives CASKERGGRNEQFF.

The chain couples TRBV5-4 to TRBJ2-3, with TRBD2 matching over 8 bases. V trimming: 4 bases; J trimming: 2 bases; junction bases outside the gene matches: 6. CDR1 and CDR2 (germline): SGHNT, YYREEE (reference sequence). The CDR3 covers 15 residues. CDR3 sequence reads: CASSTGGASTDTQYF. The CDR3 DNA follows: TGTGCCAGCAGCACCGGGGGGGCGTCCACAGATACGCAGTATTTT.

The rearrangement joins TRBV11-2 to TRBJ2-1, with 11 bases aligning to TRBD2. Germline V lookup: CDR1 SGHAT, CDR2 FQNNGV. Losses at the gene ends were 5 bases for V and 3 bases for J; bases not matched to a gene: 3. This CDR3 region has 15 residues. The CDR3 sequence: CASSEGLADYNEQFF. In nucleotides, the CDR3 is TGTGCCAGCAGCGAGGGACTAGCGGACTACAATGAGCAGTTCTTC.

This chain links TRBV10-2 with TRBJ1-6, with D tentatively TRBD1 (5 bases). In germline, CDR1 is WSHSY, CDR2 SAAADI. CDR3 length: 16 amino acids. V was pared by 4 bases and J by 9 bases, with 19 bases between. The CDR3 here is CASSVPGLGEGSPLHF. DNA for the CDR3: TGCGCCAGCAGTGTTCCGGGTTTGGGGGAGGGTTCACCCCTCCACTTT.

The chain uses TRBV5-1 and TRBJ2-7; D perhaps matches TRBD1 (6 bases). V was clipped by 0 bases and J by 4 bases, with 11 bases between them. This CDR3 spans 14 amino acids. The V gene's germline CDR1 is SGHRS and CDR2 YFSETQ. Written as DNA, the CDR3 is TGCGCCAGCAGCTTGGAACAGGGATCTTACGAGCAGTACTTC. Protein sequence: CASSLEQGSYEQYF.

This CDR3 is CASSIGGQVTKNIQYF. In DNA form, the CDR3 reads TGTGCCAGTAGTATTGGGGGACAGGTAACCAAAAACATTCAGTACTTC. This chain connects TRBV19 to TRBJ2-4; 8 nucleotides align to TRBD1. V gave up 3 bases and J gave up 2 bases; unmatched junction bases: 6. The CDR3 totals 16 residues. CDR1 is LNHDA, CDR2 SQIVND, per germline (reference sequence).

This rearrangement joins TRBV4-1 to TRBJ2-5, with a tentative D call TRBD1 (5 bases). Looked up from germline, CDR1 is MGHRA and CDR2 is YSYEKL. Between the trimmed V and J ends, which lost 0 bases and 5 bases, there was a span of 10 bases. The CDR3 is made up of 14 amino acids. The CDR3 spells CASSQDRAQETQYF. For the CDR3, the DNA is TGCGCCAGCAGCCAAGACAGGGCCCAGGAGACCCAGTACTTC.

The V and J genes are TRBV19 and TRBJ1-2, with 8 bases identical to TRBD1. Germline V gene data show CDR1 as LNHDA and CDR2 as SQIVND (reference sequence). This CDR3 is built from 13 residues. With V trimmed by 7 bases and J by 8 bases, 9 bases remained unmatched. The CDR3 DNA follows: TGTGCCAGTATGGGACAGGCCGCGGCAGGCTACACCTTC. Translated, it gives CASMGQAAAGYTF. The full variable domain, rest sourced from reference TRBV19 and TRBJ1-2, is DGGITQSPKYLFRKEGQNVTLSCEQNLNHDAMYWYRQDPGQGLRLIYYSQIVNDFQKGDIAEGYSVSREKKESFPLTVTSAQKNPTAFYLCASMGQAAAGYTFGSGTRLTVV.

The V call is TRBV27, the J call TRBJ2-1, with 8 bases that match TRBD2. The CDR3 consists of 15 residues. The V gene end was trimmed by 2 bases and the J gene end by 6 bases; junction bases not matched to a gene: 6. The germline V gene encodes CDR1 MNHEY and CDR2 SMNVEV (reference sequence). CDR3 sequence (DNA): TGTGCCAGCAGTTTAGGGGGACTAGGGGTCAATGAGCAGTTCTTC. It is translated as CASSLGGLGVNEQFF.

This clone was recorded once. The CDR3 is CASSLGRVFSGNTIYF. CDR3 bases: TGTGCCAGCAGCTTAGGTCGGGTGTTCTCTGGAAACACCATATATTTT. The chain couples TRBV11-2 to TRBJ1-3; no firm D call. Trimming took 1 base from V and 0 from J, leaving 10 bases between them. The CDR3 totals 16 residues. CDR1 and CDR2 (germline): SGHAT, FQNNGV.

This chain connects TRBV5-4 to TRBJ2-7, with D possibly being TRBD1 (5 bases). Trimming cost V 1 base and J 4 bases, with 12 bases left between them. CDR1 and CDR2 from the germline V gene are SGHNT and YYREEE (reference sequence). This CDR3 region has 14 residues. The DNA for the CDR3 is TGTGCCAGCAGCTTGAGGCAGGGTTTTTACGAGCAGTACTTC. Translation gives CASSLRQGFYEQYF.

This clone has just one count. The chain couples TRBV4-3 to TRBJ1-6, with 7 bases matching TRBD1. The CDR3 extends over 15 amino acids. Looked up from germline, CDR1 is LGHNA and CDR2 is YSLEER. Germline trimming cut 2 bases from V and 11 bases from J; bases unmatched to any gene: 9. CDR3 protein: CASSQRQGASPPLHF. In DNA form, the CDR3 reads TGCGCCAGCAGCCAACGACAGGGAGCCTCGCCACCCCTCCACTTT.

This clone was counted once. The chain uses TRBV18 and TRBJ2-5; D not resolved. Germline V gene data show CDR1 as KGHSH and CDR2 as LQKENI. The CDR3 loop spans 14 amino acids. With 3 bases removed from V and 0 bases from J, the gap between germline ends came to 8 bases. CDR3 sequence: CASSPGRNQETQYF. The CDR3 nucleotides are TGTGCCAGCTCACCGGGCAGAAACCAAGAGACCCAGTACTTC.

The chain uses TRBV19 and TRBJ1-1; no definite D call. Trimming cost V 9 bases and J 0 bases, with 8 bases left between them. The CDR3 runs to 12 residues. CDR1 is LNHDA, CDR2 SQIVND, per germline (reference sequence). DNA for the CDR3: TGTGCCAGCAGGTTTATGAACACTGAAGCTTTCTTT. It specifies CASRFMNTEAFF.

This chain connects TRBV5-8 to TRBJ2-7; 8 bases are shared with TRBD1. V lost 5 bases to trimming and J lost 2 bases; unmatched junction nucleotides: 6. CDR3 length equals 14 residues. Germline CDR1 is SGHTS and CDR2 is YDEGEE. Written as DNA, the CDR3 is TGTGCCAGCAGTACAACAGGGGGTACCTACGAGCAGTACTTC. Translated: CASSTTGGTYEQYF.

V and J are TRBV14 and TRBJ2-7; a possible D gene is TRBD2 (6 bases). The V and J ends lost 4 bases and 8 bases respectively, with 9 bases between them. Germline assignment: CDR1 SGHDN and CDR2 FVKESK. The CDR3 is made up of 11 amino acids. The CDR3 here is CASSRDLQQYF. The DNA of the CDR3 is TGTGCCAGCAGCCGGGACTTGCAGCAGTACTTC. The whole variable domain, remainder taken from reference TRBV14 and TRBJ2-7, is EAGVTQFPSHSVIEKGQTVTLRCDPISGHDNLYWYRRVMGKEIKFLLHFVKESKQDESGMPNNRFLAERTGGTYSTLKVQPAELEDSGVYFCASSRDLQQYFGPGTRLTVT.

This clone was seen only once. The chain is built from TRBV11-2 and TRBJ2-5; 7 nucleotides match TRBD1. V shed 2 bases and J 5 bases; nucleotides not matched to a gene: 8. The CDR3 has 15 amino acids. Germline V gene data show CDR1 as SGHAT and CDR2 as FQNNGV. CDR3: CASSLRQGGGETQYF. The DNA for the CDR3 is TGTGCCAGCAGCTTAAGACAGGGCGGTGGGGAGACCCAGTACTTC.

This chain uses TRBV27 with TRBJ2-1; 9 nucleotides line up with TRBD2. The CDR3 has 15 amino acids. The trim removed 6 bases at V and 1 base at J, leaving 4 bases unmatched. The V gene's germline CDR1 is MNHEY and CDR2 SMNVEV (reference sequence). CDR3 protein: CASRVSGGSYNEQFF. The DNA of the CDR3 is TGTGCCAGCAGAGTAAGCGGGGGGTCCTACAATGAGCAGTTCTTC.

The gene calls are TRBV3-1 (or the pseudogene TRBV3-2) and TRBJ2-5, with TRBD1 identical over 8 bases. There are 16 residues in the CDR3. Trimming at V came to 4 bases and at J to 2 bases, leaving 9 bases not matched to a gene. CDR1 is LGHDT and CDR2 is YNNKEL in the germline V gene (reference sequence). The CDR3 region has the DNA TGTGCCAGCAGCCCATGGGACAGGCAATCTCAAGAGACCCAGTACTTC. Protein sequence: CASSPWDRQSQETQYF.

The genes are TRBV5-1 and TRBJ1-6, with 9 positions matching TRBD1. CDR1 and CDR2 (germline): SGHRS, YFSETQ. V dropped 0 bases and J dropped 8; count of bases not matched to a gene: 3. CDR3 length: 15 residues. The CDR3 region is CASSLAGQGYSPLHF. Here the CDR3 DNA reads TGCGCCAGCAGCTTGGCGGGACAGGGTTATTCACCCCTCCACTTT.

In DNA, the CDR3 is TGTGCCAGCAGACGACAGGGGACTTCTCACGAGCAGTACTTC. Protein: CASRRQGTSHEQYF. The chain is built from TRBV3-1 (or the pseudogene TRBV3-2) and TRBJ2-7, with 8 bases aligning to TRBD1. Germline CDR1 and CDR2: LGHDT and YNNKEL (reference sequence). With 6 bases clipped from V and 5 bases from J, the junction kept 9 bases outside the gene matches. The CDR3 consists of 14 residues.

The chain is built from TRBV5-4 and TRBJ1-2; D gene uncertain. Looked up from germline, CDR1 is SGHNT and CDR2 is YYREEE (reference sequence). The CDR3 spans 14 residues. Trimming left V 1 base short and J 6 bases short, with 13 bases between. The CDR3 region has the DNA TGTGCCAGCAGCTTGTTAGCCGGGGATCATGGCTACACCTTC. This codes for CASSLLAGDHGYTF.

The CDR3 is CASSDGGSGNTIYF. The CDR3 bases are TGTGCCAGTAGCGACGGGGGCTCTGGAAACACCATATATTTT. The chain links TRBV19 to TRBJ1-3, with D possibly being TRBD1 (5 bases). V gave up 6 bases and J gave up 0 bases, with 9 bases separating them. The CDR3 is made up of 14 amino acids. CDR1 is LNHDA, CDR2 SQIVND, per germline (reference sequence).

The chain carries TRBV5-6 and TRBJ1-5; the D gene is possibly TRBD1 (5 bases). The CDR3 extends over 15 amino acids. Trimming pared 1 base from V and 5 bases from J, leaving 13 bases between. Germline CDR1 is SGHDT and CDR2 is YYEEEE. The CDR3 coding sequence is TGTGCCAGCAGCTTGTTCCAGGCAGGGCATCAGCCCCAGCATTTT. Amino acid sequence: CASSLFQAGHQPQHF. Looking up the rest from reference TRBV5-6 and TRBJ1-5 gives the full variable domain: DAGVTQSPTHLIKTRGQQVTLRCSPKSGHDTVSWYQQALGQGPQFIFQYYEEEERQRGNFPDRFSGHQFPNYSSELNVNALLLGDSALYLCASSLFQAGHQPQHFGDGTRLSIL.